The sequence of this T cell receptor beta chain was determined in a study of Ad26.COV2.S vaccination and SARS-CoV-2 variants. Looking at the study overall: Ad26.COV2.S was injected intramuscularly once or twice, 56 days apart. Findings and caveats of the study: While placebo recipients had lower spike-specific TCR breadth, vaccine recipients had more.

Some clones are missing from TCRdb's copy, which holds only in-frame ones; the method was immunoSEQ multiplex PCR. The repertoire holds 300,000 to 400,000 clones, with 70% to 90% as singletons. Treatment meaning: around 19 received Ad26.COV2.S at low or high dose, single or two shots; five or six received placebo; per-sample allocation not given. The samples were gathered on day 63 after the first injection of vaccine or placebo. Turning to this clone: What it recognizes is unknown.

CDR1 and CDR2 from the germline V gene are SGHVS and FNYEAQ. V lost 3 bases, J lost 3 bases, and 2 bases stayed unmatched. The CDR3 consists of 14 residues. The receptor was isolated from a person aged 18 to 65 who received the Ad26.COV2.S COVID-19 vaccine or a placebo. The material sequenced was peripheral blood, taken in a trial of Ad26.COV2.S vaccine versus placebo. J is TRBJ1-5 and V is TRBV7-6; 7 nucleotides align to TRBD1. DNA of the CDR3: TGTGCCAGCAGCTTGACAGGGTTCAATCAGCCCCAGCATTTT. Its protein is CASSLTGFNQPQHF. Together with reference TRBV7-6 and TRBJ1-5, the CDR3 gives the full variable domain: GAGVSQSPRYKVTKRGQDVALRCDPISGHVSLYWYRQALGQGPEFLTYFNYEAQQDKSGLPNDRFSAERPEGSISTLTIQRTEQRDSAMYRCASSLTGFNQPQHFGDGTRLSIL.